A single sample gave rise to the 23 T cell receptor beta chains below, sequenced in a study of Graves' ophthalmopathy and Graves' hyperthyroidism. Amplified TCR beta CDR3 regions were obtained using RNA transcripts as template. After a first-round RT-PCR with HTBI primers, a second-round multiplex PCR was run. TCRdb called the multiplex PCR reads again in MiXCR, with one record for every CDR3 protein. The table has 580,000 or so distinct CDR3 sequences, 35% to 40% seen once; the top ten hold around 4%. The sequenced material came from peripheral blood or thyroid tissue (not recorded which). These receptors all stem from an adult man with Graves' hyperthyroidism.

This clonotype appeared many times. The chain carries TRBV7-9 and TRBJ2-6; the D is unclear. This CDR3 comprises 13 residues. V was shortened by 11 bases and J by 3 bases, with 11 bases between the two germline ends. Germline CDR1 SEHNR, CDR2 FQNEAQ (reference sequence). The CDR3, as DNA: TGTGCCGAACCCGGGTTTGGGGCCAACGTCCTGACTTTC. This translates into CAEPGFGANVLTF.

This clonotype was observed many times. The rearrangement links TRBV7-3 to TRBJ2-2, with D unresolved. CDR1 SGHTA and CDR2 FQGTGA come from the germline V gene. Trimming shortened V by 3 bases and J by 1 base, and 3 bases separated the two germline ends. The CDR3 runs 13 residues. The CDR3 DNA follows: TGTGCCAGCAGCTTCCGGAACACCGGGGAGCTGTTTTTT. It specifies CASSFRNTGELFF.

This rearrangement joins TRBV18 to TRBJ1-2; D not resolved. Trimming cost V 8 bases and J 0 bases, with 22 bases left between them. Germline CDR1 KGHSH, CDR2 LQKENI. The CDR3 loop spans 17 amino acids. The CDR3 DNA reads TGTGCCAGCAATAACCCGATGGGCAGCGCTTCTAACTATGGCTACACCTTC. Translation: CASNNPMGSASNYGYTF.

This clonotype has at least ten counts. The genes are TRBV12-3 or TRBV12-4 and TRBJ1-6; D is uncertain. Trimming stripped 1 base from V and 7 bases from J, with 5 bases between. The CDR3 sequence is 13 residues long. The CDR3 DNA reads TGTGCCAGCAGTTTAGTGGGGAATTCACCCCTCCACTTT. Translated, it gives CASSLVGNSPLHF.

V usage is TRBV7-3 and J usage is TRBJ2-1, with 7 bases identical to TRBD2. V lost 0 bases, J lost 0 bases, and 5 bases stayed unmatched. The length of the CDR3 is 17 residues. The germline V gene encodes CDR1 SGHTA and CDR2 FQGTGA. CDR3 in DNA: TGTGCCAGCAGCTTAACGGGATGGACTAGCTCCTACAATGAGCAGTTCTTC. It is translated as CASSLTGWTSSYNEQFF.

The chain has TRBV15 and TRBJ2-7; D unresolved. The CDR3 has 11 residues. CDR1 and CDR2 from the germline V gene are LNHNV and YYDKDF (reference sequence). V lost 11 bases and J 3 bases, leaving 11 bases between the germline ends. The CDR3 sequence is CAWERDYEQYF. The CDR3 DNA reads TGTGCCTGGGAAAGAGACTACGAGCAGTACTTC.

This clonotype was observed many times. This rearrangement joins TRBV6-5 to TRBJ2-7; D possibly matches TRBD1 or TRBD2 (6 bases each). Trimming removed 0 bases from V and 5 bases from J, with 14 bases in between. The CDR3 contains 15 residues. Germline V gene sequence: CDR1 MNHEY, CDR2 SVGAGI. The CDR3 here is CASSYSGGGLNEQYF. In nucleotides, the CDR3 is TGTGCCAGCAGTTACTCAGGAGGGGGTCTGAACGAGCAGTACTTC.

This clonotype was detected many times. V usage is TRBV6-1 and J usage is TRBJ1-2; D is perhaps TRBD1 (5 bases). This CDR3 has 13 amino acids. The ends were cut back, 5 bases at V and 3 bases at J, with 10 bases in the middle. CDR1 and CDR2 from the germline V gene are MNHNS and SASEGT. The CDR3 region has the DNA TGTGCCAGCAGTCGGGCCAGGGACTATGGCTACACCTTC. As protein: CASSRARDYGYTF.

Comment on this clonotype: A much larger clone differs from this one at a single base, so this may be a read error. The chain is built from TRBV27 and TRBJ1-6; D is perhaps TRBD1 (5 bases). The CDR3 has 13 amino acids. The germline CDR1 and CDR2 sequences are MNHEY and SMNVEV (reference sequence). Trimming left V 5 bases short and J 5 bases short, with 7 bases between. In DNA form, the CDR3 reads TGTGCCAGCAGTATCAGGGATAATTCACCCCTCCACTTT. Protein product: CASSIRDNSPLHF.

This clonotype was counted a few times. The V call is TRBV5-8, the J call TRBJ1-4; 9 nucleotides line up with TRBD1. The CDR3 sequence is 15 residues long. The V gene end was trimmed by 0 bases and the J gene end by 7 bases; junction bases not matched to a gene: 4. The germline gives CDR1 SGHTS, CDR2 YDEGEE. The CDR3 nucleotides read TGTGCCAGCAGCTTGGCCGGACAGGGGAGTGAAAAACTGTTTTTT. It specifies CASSLAGQGSEKLFF.

This clonotype was observed many times. The V and J genes are TRBV9 and TRBJ2-7; 7 bases agree with TRBD2. CDR3 length: 14 residues. Germline CDR1 is SGDLS and CDR2 is YYNGEE. The junction had 5 bases not matched to a gene; V was cut back by 0 bases and J by 5 bases. The CDR3 DNA reads as TGTGCCAGCAGCGTAGTGGCGGGAGTGAACGAGCAGTACTTC. Translating gives CASSVVAGVNEQYF.

With respect to this clonotype: One end of the junction fails to match germline, which may point to a read error. This chain links TRBV10-3 with TRBJ1-3, with 7 bases aligning to TRBD1. The length of the CDR3 is 21 residues. CDR1 is ENHRY, CDR2 SYGVKD, per germline. This chain's CDR3 is CASSYSILQDEWDRSGNTIYF. The CDR3 nucleotides read TGTGCCAGCAGTTACTCTATACTACAAGATGAGTGGGACAGATCTGGAAACACCATATATTTT.

This CDR3 reads CASSFLLAKNIQYF. DNA of the CDR3: TGTGCCAGCAGTTTTTTACTAGCCAAAAACATTCAGTACTTC. V gene TRBV12-3 or TRBV12-4 combines with J gene TRBJ2-4, with D unclear. Trimming left V 3 bases short and J 0 bases short, with 6 bases between. There are 14 residues in the CDR3.

This clonotype was seen a single time. A read error may be the cause here, since a much bigger clone is one base away. J is TRBJ2-5 and V is TRBV12-3 or TRBV12-4, with 7 bases matching TRBD1. The CDR3 spans 13 residues. CDR3 sequence: CASRWDSQEAQYF. DNA of the CDR3: TGTGCCAGCAGATGGGACAGCCAAGAGGCCCAGTACTTC.

J is TRBJ2-2 and V is TRBV24-1; unclear D gene. Germline CDR1 KGHDR, CDR2 SFDVKD. The CDR3 is 15 residues long. Trimming pared 5 bases from V and 0 bases from J, leaving 9 bases between. The CDR3 loop reads CATSGVSPNTGELFF. The DNA of the CDR3 is TGTGCCACCAGTGGGGTATCCCCGAACACCGGGGAGCTGTTTTTT.

As concerns this clonotype: An end of the junction does not agree with germline; a read error may underlie this. The chain uses TRBV7-2 and TRBJ2-2; D tentatively reads TRBD1 or TRBD2 (5 bases each). Looked up from germline, CDR1 is SGHTA and CDR2 is FQGNSA. The CDR3 loop spans 12 amino acids. CDR3 protein: CASSLGLGELLF. DNA for the CDR3: TGTGCCAGCAGCTTGGGGCTTGGGGAGCTGCTTTTT.

In DNA form, the CDR3 reads TGTGCCAGCAGTTACTCCGGGAAAGAGACCCAGTACTTC. This encodes CASSYSGKETQYF. The chain joins TRBV6-5 to TRBJ2-5; D might be TRBD2 (5 bases). The V end was cut by 0 bases, the J end by 3 bases, with 5 bases between. The germline gives CDR1 MNHEY, CDR2 SVGAGI. The length of the CDR3 is 13 residues.

The chain recombines TRBV7-9 with TRBJ1-5; 9 positions match TRBD1. This CDR3 is built from 17 residues. The germline CDR1 and CDR2 sequences are SEHNR and FQNEAQ (reference sequence). V was clipped by 5 bases and J by 2 bases; unmatched bases: 10. For the CDR3, the DNA is TGTGCCAGCAGCCGCGACAACCGGGACAGGGGCAATCAGCCCCAGCATTTT. It codes for CASSRDNRDRGNQPQHF.

Only a few counts were recorded for this clonotype. The chain couples TRBV7-8 to TRBJ2-3; D not resolved. CDR3 length: 15 amino acids. In germline, CDR1 is SGHVS, CDR2 FQNEAQ. The V end was cut by 1 base, the J end by 5 bases, with 13 bases between. The CDR3 protein is CASSLGGPPVDTQYF. In DNA form, the CDR3 reads TGTGCCAGCAGCTTAGGGGGTCCCCCCGTAGATACGCAGTATTTT.

There are many counts of this clonotype. V gene TRBV20-1 combines with J gene TRBJ2-5; D is perhaps TRBD1 (5 bases). V lost 3 bases and J lost 2, with 13 bases in between. The CDR3 sequence is 14 residues long. Germline CDR1 is DFQATT and CDR2 is SNEGSKA (reference sequence). Here the CDR3 reads CSARGRAAQETQYF. CDR3 nucleotide sequence: TGCAGTGCTAGGGGCAGGGCAGCTCAAGAGACCCAGTACTTC.

This clonotype was seen many times. This sequence joins TRBV7-2 and TRBJ2-2; D is unclear. The germline CDR1 and CDR2 sequences are SGHTA and FQGNSA. V dropped 3 bases and J dropped 4 bases, with 18 bases sitting between them. The CDR3 runs 17 residues. Written as DNA, the CDR3 is TGTGCCAGCAGCTTTACGTATCACCTAGGCAGCACCGGGGAGCTGTTTTTT. It is translated as CASSFTYHLGSTGELFF.

Points on this clonotype: A read error may explain this, as a much larger clone is one base away. The chain carries TRBV13 and TRBJ2-7; 7 nucleotides match TRBD1. This CDR3 contains 12 residues. V shed 4 bases, J shed 6 bases, and the junction held 3 bases outside the gene matches. Germline V CDR1 and CDR2: PRHDT, FYEKMQ (reference sequence). The CDR3 is CASSSQGSEQYF. The CDR3 DNA is TGTGCCAGCAGCTCACAGGGGAGCGAGCAGTACTTC.

This clonotype was seen at least ten times. The chain recombines TRBV19 with TRBJ1-1; perhaps TRBD1 as D (6 bases). V lost 6 bases, J lost 4 bases, and 12 bases lay in between. The germline CDR1 and CDR2 sequences are LNHDA and SQIVND (reference sequence). The length of the CDR3 is 13 residues. CDR3 bases: TGTGCCAGTAGGACCGAAGGGGGCACTGAAGCTTTCTTT. This codes for CASRTEGGTEAFF.